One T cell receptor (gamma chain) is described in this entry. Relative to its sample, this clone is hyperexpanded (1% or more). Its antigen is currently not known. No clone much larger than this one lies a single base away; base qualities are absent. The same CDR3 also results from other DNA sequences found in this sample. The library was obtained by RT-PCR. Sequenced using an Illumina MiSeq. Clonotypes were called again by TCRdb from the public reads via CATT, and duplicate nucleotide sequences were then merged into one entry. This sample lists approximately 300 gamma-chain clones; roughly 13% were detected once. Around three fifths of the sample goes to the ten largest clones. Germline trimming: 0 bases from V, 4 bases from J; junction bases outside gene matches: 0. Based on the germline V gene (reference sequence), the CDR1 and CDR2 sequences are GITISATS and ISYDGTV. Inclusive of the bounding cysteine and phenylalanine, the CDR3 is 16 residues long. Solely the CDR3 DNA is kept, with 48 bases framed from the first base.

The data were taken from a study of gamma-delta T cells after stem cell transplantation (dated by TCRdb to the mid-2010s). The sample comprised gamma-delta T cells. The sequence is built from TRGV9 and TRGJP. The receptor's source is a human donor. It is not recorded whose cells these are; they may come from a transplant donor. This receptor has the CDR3 CALWEVQELGKKIKVF. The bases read TGTGCCTTGTGGGAGGTGCAAGAGTTGGGCAAAAAAATCAAGGTATTT.